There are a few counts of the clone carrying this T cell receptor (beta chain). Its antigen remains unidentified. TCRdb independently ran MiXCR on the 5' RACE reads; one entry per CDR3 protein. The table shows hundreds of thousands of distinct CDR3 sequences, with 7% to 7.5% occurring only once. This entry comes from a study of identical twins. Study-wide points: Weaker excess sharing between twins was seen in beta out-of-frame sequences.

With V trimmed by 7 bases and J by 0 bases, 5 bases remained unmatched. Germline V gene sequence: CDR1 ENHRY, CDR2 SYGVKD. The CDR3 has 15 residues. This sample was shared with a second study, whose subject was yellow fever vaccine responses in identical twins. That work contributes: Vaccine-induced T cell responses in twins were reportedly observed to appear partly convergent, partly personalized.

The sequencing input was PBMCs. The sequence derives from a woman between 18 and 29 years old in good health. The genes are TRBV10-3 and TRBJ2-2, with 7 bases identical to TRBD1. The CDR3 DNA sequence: TGTGCCATCACTCCGGACAGGACGAACACCGGGGAGCTGTTTTTT. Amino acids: CAITPDRTNTGELFF.